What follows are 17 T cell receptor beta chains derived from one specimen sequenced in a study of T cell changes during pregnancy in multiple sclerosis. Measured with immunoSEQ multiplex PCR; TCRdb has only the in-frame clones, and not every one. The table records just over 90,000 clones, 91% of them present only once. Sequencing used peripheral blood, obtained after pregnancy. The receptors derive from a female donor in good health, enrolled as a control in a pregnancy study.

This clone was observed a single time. The CDR3 loop reads CASSGRTVSSYNSPLHF. The CDR3 region has the DNA TGTGCCAGCAGCGGGCGGACAGTTAGCTCCTATAATTCACCCCTCCACTTT. The genes are TRBV5-5 and TRBJ1-6, with D possibly matching TRBD1 (6 bases). Between the trimmed V and J ends, which lost 4 bases and 0 bases, there was a span of 14 bases. Germline lookup yields CDR1 SGHKS and CDR2 YYEKEE (reference sequence). The CDR3 runs 17 residues.

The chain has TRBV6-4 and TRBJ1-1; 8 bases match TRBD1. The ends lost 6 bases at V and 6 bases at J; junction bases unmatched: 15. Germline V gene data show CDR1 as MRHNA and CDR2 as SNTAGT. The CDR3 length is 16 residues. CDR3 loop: CASSPKWDRSFAEAFF. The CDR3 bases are TGTGCCAGCAGCCCAAAATGGGACAGGAGCTTCGCTGAAGCTTTCTTT.

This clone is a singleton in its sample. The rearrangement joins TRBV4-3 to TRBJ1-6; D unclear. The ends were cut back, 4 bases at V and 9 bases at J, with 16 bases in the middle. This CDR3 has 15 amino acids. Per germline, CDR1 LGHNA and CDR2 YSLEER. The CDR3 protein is CASSPSRGFSSPLHF. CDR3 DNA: TGCGCCAGCAGCCCGTCTCGAGGTTTTTCTTCACCCCTCCACTTT.

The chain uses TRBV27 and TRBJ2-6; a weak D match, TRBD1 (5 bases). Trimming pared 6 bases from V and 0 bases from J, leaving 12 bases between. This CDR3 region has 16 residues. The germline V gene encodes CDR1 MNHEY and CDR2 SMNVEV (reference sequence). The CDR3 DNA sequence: TGTGCCAGCAGGCGCCTACAGGTCTCTGGGGCCAACGTCCTGACTTTC. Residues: CASRRLQVSGANVLTF. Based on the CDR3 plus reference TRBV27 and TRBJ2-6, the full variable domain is EAQVTQNPRYLITVTGKKLTVTCSQNMNHEYMSWYRQDPGLGLRQIYYSMNVEVTDKGDVPEGYKVSRKEKRNFPLILESPSPNQTSLYFCASRRLQVSGANVLTFGAGSRLTVL.

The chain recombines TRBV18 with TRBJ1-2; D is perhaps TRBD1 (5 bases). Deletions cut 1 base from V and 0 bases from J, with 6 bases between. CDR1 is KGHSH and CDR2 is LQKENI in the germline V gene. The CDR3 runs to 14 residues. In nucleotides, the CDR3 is TGTGCCAGCTCACCACAGGGGACTAACTATGGCTACACCTTC. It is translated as CASSPQGTNYGYTF.

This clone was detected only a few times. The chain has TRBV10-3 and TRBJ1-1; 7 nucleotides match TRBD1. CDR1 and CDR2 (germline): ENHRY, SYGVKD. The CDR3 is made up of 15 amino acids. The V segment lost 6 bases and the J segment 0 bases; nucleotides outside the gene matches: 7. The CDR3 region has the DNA TGTGCCATCAGGGATTACAGGGGACTGAACACTGAAGCTTTCTTT. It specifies CAIRDYRGLNTEAFF.

The CDR3 reads CASSLDPRTSGTYEQYF. CDR3 nucleotide sequence: TGCGCCAGCAGCCTGGACCCAAGGACTAGCGGTACCTACGAGCAGTACTTC. J is TRBJ2-5 and V is TRBV4-3; the match to TRBD2 covers 10 bases. The end of the DNA fits TRBJ2-7 better, so the J call may be wrong. Germline loops: CDR1 LGHNA, CDR2 YSLEER. The length of the CDR3 is 17 residues.

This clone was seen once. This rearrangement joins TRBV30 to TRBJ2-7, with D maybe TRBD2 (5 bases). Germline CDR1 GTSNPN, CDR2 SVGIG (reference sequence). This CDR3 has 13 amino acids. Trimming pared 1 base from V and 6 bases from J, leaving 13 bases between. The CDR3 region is CAWSGGDGGEQYF. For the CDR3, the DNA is TGTGCCTGGAGTGGGGGAGATGGAGGCGAGCAGTACTTC.

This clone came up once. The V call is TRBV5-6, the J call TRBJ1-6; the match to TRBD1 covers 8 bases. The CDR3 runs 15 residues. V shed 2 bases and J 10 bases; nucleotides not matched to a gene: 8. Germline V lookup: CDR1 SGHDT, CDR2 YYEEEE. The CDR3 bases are TGTGCCAGCAGCTTTGGACAGGGCCGACCCTCACCCCTCCACTTT. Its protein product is CASSFGQGRPSPLHF.

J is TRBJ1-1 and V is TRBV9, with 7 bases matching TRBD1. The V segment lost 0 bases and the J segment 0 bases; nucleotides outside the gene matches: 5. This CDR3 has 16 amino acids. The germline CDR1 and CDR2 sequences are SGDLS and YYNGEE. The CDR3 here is CASSVGGGTVNTEAFF. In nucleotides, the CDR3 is TGTGCCAGCAGCGTAGGTGGTGGGACAGTGAACACTGAAGCTTTCTTT.

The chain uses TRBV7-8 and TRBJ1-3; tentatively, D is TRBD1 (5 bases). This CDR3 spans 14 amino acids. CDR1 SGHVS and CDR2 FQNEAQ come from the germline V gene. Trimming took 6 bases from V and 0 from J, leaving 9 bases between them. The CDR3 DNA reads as TGTGCCAGCAGGGCGACAGTCTCTGGAAACACCATATATTTT. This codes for CASRATVSGNTIYF.

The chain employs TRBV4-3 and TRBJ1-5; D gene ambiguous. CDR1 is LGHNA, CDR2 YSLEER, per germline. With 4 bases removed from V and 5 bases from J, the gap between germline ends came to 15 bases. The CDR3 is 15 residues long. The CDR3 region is CASSPWLAPDQPQHF. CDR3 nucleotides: TGCGCCAGCAGCCCGTGGTTGGCACCAGATCAGCCCCAGCATTTT.

The CDR3: CASSLGFGGNSGNTIYF. The CDR3 coding sequence is TGTGCCAGCAGCTTAGGGTTCGGGGGGAACTCTGGAAACACCATATATTTT. The chain joins TRBV7-6 to TRBJ1-3, with D maybe TRBD1 (5 bases). Germline V gene lookup returns CDR1 SGHVS and CDR2 FNYEAQ. The CDR3 has 17 residues. V was trimmed by 1 base and J by 0 bases, leaving 13 bases between them. The whole variable domain, remainder taken from reference TRBV7-6 and TRBJ1-3, is GAGVSQSPRYKVTKRGQDVALRCDPISGHVSLYWYRQALGQGPEFLTYFNYEAQQDKSGLPNDRFSAERPEGSISTLTIQRTEQRDSAMYRCASSLGFGGNSGNTIYFGEGSWLTVV.

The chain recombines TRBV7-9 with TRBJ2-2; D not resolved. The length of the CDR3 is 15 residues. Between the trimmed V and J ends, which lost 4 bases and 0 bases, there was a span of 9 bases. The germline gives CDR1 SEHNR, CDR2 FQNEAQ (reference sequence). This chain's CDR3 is CASSSNPANTGELFF. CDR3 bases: TGTGCCAGCAGCTCCAACCCAGCGAACACCGGGGAGCTGTTTTTT.

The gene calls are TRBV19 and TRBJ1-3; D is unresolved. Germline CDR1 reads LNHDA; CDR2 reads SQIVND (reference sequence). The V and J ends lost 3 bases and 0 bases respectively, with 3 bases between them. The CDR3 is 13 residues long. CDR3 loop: CASSILSGNTIYF. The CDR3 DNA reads TGTGCCAGTAGTATCCTCTCTGGAAACACCATATATTTT.

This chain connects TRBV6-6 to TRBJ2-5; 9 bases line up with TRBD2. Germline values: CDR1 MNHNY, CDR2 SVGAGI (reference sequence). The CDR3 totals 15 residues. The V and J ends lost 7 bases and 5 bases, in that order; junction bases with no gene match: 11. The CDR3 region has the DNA TGTGCCAGCATAAGATCGGGACTAGCTGCGGAGACCCAGTACTTC. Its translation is CASIRSGLAAETQYF.

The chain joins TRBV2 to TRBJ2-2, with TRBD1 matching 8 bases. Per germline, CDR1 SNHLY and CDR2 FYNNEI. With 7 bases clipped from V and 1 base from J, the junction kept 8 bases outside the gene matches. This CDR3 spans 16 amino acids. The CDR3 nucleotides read TGTGCCAGCACCCAAAGGGGGACAGGGAACACCGGGGAGCTGTTTTTT. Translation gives CASTQRGTGNTGELFF. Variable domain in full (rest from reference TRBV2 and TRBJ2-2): EPEVTQTPSHQVTQMGQEVILRCVPISNHLYFYWYRQILGQKVEFLVSFYNNEISEKSEIFDDQFSVERPDGSNFTLKIRSTKLEDSAMYFCASTQRGTGNTGELFFGEGSRLTVL.